This is a list of T cell receptor beta chains from one sample in a study of shared clonotypes between healthy human individuals. Profiling relied on immunoSEQ multiplex PCR, and the TCRdb table lists in-frame clones only, not all of them. The table includes roughly 1,600,000 clones, just under 99% detected once. The sequencing sample was made of naive CD4+ T cells sorted from blood. These receptors were taken from a man aged 25 to 45 in good health. CDR3s include the opening cysteine and the closing phenylalanine or tryptophan. The D gene is left open where the match is weak. For some rows the clone size is stated as once, few or many, or as a class when expanded; others skip it.

d_call	j_call	v_call	clone_size	cdr3_nt	cdr3_aa
NA	TRBJ1-1	TRBV29-1	NA	TGCAGCGTCCTGGGGGAGGGCCCCGTCGCTGAAGCTTTCTTT	CSVLGEGPVAEAFF
NA	TRBJ2-7	TRBV11-3	NA	TGTGCCAGCAGTCCCCCGTCGGGCGAGCAGTACTTC	CASSPPSGEQYF
NA	TRBJ2-3	TRBV5-4	NA	TGTGCCAGCAGTCCCAGCGGGCGCCCTAGCACAGATACGCAGTATTTT	CASSPSGRPSTDTQYF
TRBD2	TRBJ2-7	TRBV27	NA	TGTGCCAGCAGTTTATCCCAAACTAGCGGGAGCACCTACGAGCAGTACTTC	CASSLSQTSGSTYEQYF
NA	TRBJ2-7	TRBV5-4	NA	TGTGCCAGCAGCTTGGCCGGTAGCGAGGAGCAGTACTTC	CASSLAGSEEQYF
NA	TRBJ2-1	TRBV11-3	NA	TGTGCCAGCAGCTTAGTGGCCCAGCAGAGGGTCCGCTCCTACAATGAGCAGTTCTTC	CASSLVAQQRVRSYNEQFF
NA	TRBJ2-1	TRBV7-9	NA	TGTGCCAGCAGCTCAGCTCTGGGCGGGACCTACAATGAGCAGTTCTTC	CASSSALGGTYNEQFF
NA	TRBJ2-1	TRBV20-1	NA	TGCAGTGCTAGGTCCGACAATGAGCAGTTCTTC	CSARSDNEQFF
NA	TRBJ1-5	TRBV5-1	NA	TGCGCCAGCAGCATTGGGGGGACGGGGGATCAGCCCCAGCATTTT	CASSIGGTGDQPQHF
TRBD1	TRBJ1-1	TRBV28	NA	TGTGCCAGCAGTCTCCCACAGGGGGCGCGGTCCGGTGGCACTGAAGCTTTCTTT	CASSLPQGARSGGTEAFF
NA	TRBJ1-1	TRBV18	NA	TGTGCCAGCTCACGAGGTCTACTTAGGGGTGGCACTGAAGCTTTCTTT	CASSRGLLRGGTEAFF
TRBD2	TRBJ2-7	TRBV10-2	NA	TGCGCCAGCAGTGTACTAGCGAACTACGAGCAGTACTTC	CASSVLANYEQYF
TRBD1	TRBJ1-5	TRBV28	NA	TGTGCCAGCAACCGGGACAGGGGGTTCAAGCAGCCCCAGCATTTT	CASNRDRGFKQPQHF
NA	TRBJ2-7	TRBV5-5	NA	TGTGCCAGCAGCTTGCAAACAGGTGGTGGGTCGGAGCACTTC	CASSLQTGGGSEHF
NA	TRBJ2-7	TRBV28	NA	TGTGCCAGCAGCCAGGGACGGTTCTCCTACGAGCAGTACTTC	CASSQGRFSYEQYF
NA	TRBJ2-7	TRBV28	NA	TGTGCCAGCAGTTTATACGGGGGCACCTACGAGCAGTACTTC	CASSLYGGTYEQYF
NA	TRBJ2-3	TRBV20-1	NA	TGCAGTGCTAGGTGGGCAGATACGCAGTATTTT	CSARWADTQYF
NA	TRBJ1-4	TRBV7-8	NA	TGTGCCAGCAGCCCTTCACGGGGAGGGACTAATGAAAAACTGTTTTTT	CASSPSRGGTNEKLFF
TRBD1	TRBJ2-1	TRBV7-3	NA	TGTGCCAGCAGCCTAACGGGGACAGGGAAGAATGAGCAGTTCTTC	CASSLTGTGKNEQFF
NA	TRBJ1-2	TRBV5-8	NA	TGTGCCAGCAATCTAATACAGGGTCACGGCTACACCTTC	CASNLIQGHGYTF
TRBD2	TRBJ2-3	TRBV7-2	NA	TGTGCCAGCAGCTTAGGTGAGTCTCGTAGCGGGACGACAGATACGCAGTATTTT	CASSLGESRSGTTDTQYF
NA	TRBJ2-7	TRBV10-3	NA	TGTGCCATCAGTGACAGGAGGGGTCAGTACTTC	CAISDRRGQYF
TRBD1	TRBJ1-1	TRBV7-3	NA	TGTGCCAGCAGCAGGGGGCTGGACACTGAAGCTTTCTTT	CASSRGLDTEAFF
TRBD1	TRBJ1-4	TRBV28	NA	TGTGCCAGCAGGACAACAGGGGCAGGGGAAAAACTGTTTTTT	CASRTTGAGEKLFF
TRBD2	TRBJ2-4	TRBV29-1	NA	TGCAGCGTTGAAGGAGGACTAGCGGGAGACGCAAACATTCAGTACTTC	CSVEGGLAGDANIQYF
TRBD2	TRBJ2-3	TRBV6-5	once	TGTGCCTCCTTTGCGGGAGGAAGGGATACGCAGTATTTT	CASFAGGRDTQYF
NA	TRBJ1-2	TRBV7-2	NA	TGTGCCAGCAGCTTAAGCACCAACTATGGCTACACCTTC	CASSLSTNYGYTF
TRBD2	TRBJ2-1	TRBV10-3	NA	TGTGCCGCGACGGCGCGGGAGAGCGATGAGCAGTTCTTC	CAATARESDEQFF
NA	TRBJ2-7	TRBV11-3	NA	TGTGCCAGCAGCCCGGGCCCCGGAGACTACGAGCAGTACTTC	CASSPGPGDYEQYF
NA	TRBJ1-2	TRBV28	NA	TGTGCCAGCACCTATGTAAGGGTCGGCGGCTACACCTTC	CASTYVRVGGYTF
NA	TRBJ2-2	TRBV7-6	NA	TGTGCCAGCAGCTTAAGTCGGGTTACCGGGGAGCTGTTTTTT	CASSLSRVTGELFF